What follows is one T cell receptor beta chain and its context. The antigen is unknown. Libraries of TCR beta came from quantitative 5'-RACE with molecular barcodes. From the 5' RACE reads, TCRdb called clonotypes with MiXCR, one entry per CDR3 protein. Seen here are a few hundred thousand distinct CDR3 sequences, more than 15% observed once, and the top ten hold over 25%. This sample stems from a study of CD8 T cells in ankylosing spondylitis. Findings and caveats of the study: Significant enrichment of disease-linked clones was reported in matched ankylosing spondylitis synovial fluid. The authors found the disease-linked clones to be CD8+ and relatively rare in peripheral blood. Seven or eight highly homologous variants made up a TCR beta motif, and this motif appeared characteristic of ankylosing spondylitis blood.

This CDR3 is 15 amino acids long. Between the trimmed V and J ends, which lost 6 bases and 5 bases, there was a span of 20 bases. CDR1 MNHEY and CDR2 SMNVEV come from the germline V gene (reference sequence). The sequence was collected from a male donor with ankylosing spondylitis or in good health (not recorded which). The rearrangement links TRBV27 to TRBJ2-7; D is possibly TRBD2 (6 bases). The sample was blood, either unsorted or a sorted T cell fraction (not recorded which). CDR3 sequence (DNA): TGTGCCAGCAGCCCCCTTGCGGGGCAGTACAACGAGCAGTACTTC. Protein: CASSPLAGQYNEQYF.